This note documents a single T cell receptor beta chain sequence. This clone's antigen is unknown. Base qualities are not at hand, and no much larger clone is one base apart. The sample's time point label, in plain terms: about 28 days (+/-7) after the second vaccine dose. AZD1222 recipients whose second dose came at about 4 weeks and those whose second dose came at about 12 weeks were combined into one group, since spike-specific TCR depth and breadth did not differ between the two schedules. Vaccinee samples were obtained from the UK trials COV001 and COV002, which included a single-blind randomized controlled phase 2/3 trial of AZD1222 (ChAdOx1 nCoV-19) in healthy adults. Trial participant PBMC samples were collected at day 0 and day 28 after the second dose for TCRbeta chain sequencing. The data stem from a study of T cell responses to AZD1222 COVID-19 vaccine (dated by TCRdb to the early 2020s). For the study in its entirety: A total of roughly 240 trial participants underwent TCR sequencing, of whom about 210 received two doses of AZD1222 and about 26 received two doses of the MenACWY control vaccine. Enrollment into the trials was organized by age into subgroups of 18-55, 56-69 and 70-plus years, and those subgroups contained approximately 160, 26 and 62 TCR-sequenced participants, respectively. General findings and caveats noted by the study authors: Conclusions about previously exposed vaccinees were limited because only 5 or 6 AZD1222 recipients were SARS-CoV-2 seropositive at baseline. The 56-69-year group was small, and its depth increase did not reach significance, likely because of low power. Most participants were white British and females outnumbered males, and the authors suggested that clonal diversity may have been underestimated. Reportedly, close to half of the unique spike-specific TCRs recognized epitopes lying outside the regions that are mutated in the B.1.351 and B.1.1.7 variants. The vaccine-associated CD4 TCRs covered the entire spike protein, and the dominant responses fell in regions 160-218 and 743-854. Because no day 14 peak-response samples were available, the repertoires could be characterized only after the peak T cell response. Spike-specific TCR breadth and depth rose significantly after two AZD1222 doses compared with day 0 and with MenACWY recipients.

The CDR3 regions of human TCRbeta chains were analyzed by immunosequencing. In the paper's pipeline: Repertoire TCRs were matched against a reference library of SARS-CoV-2-specific TCRs generated with the MIRA antigen-specificity platform. Breadth was defined as the fraction of unique TCRs that were SARS-CoV-2-associated, and depth was defined as the fraction of total T cells that were SARS-CoV-2-associated. Each spike-specific TCR was assigned to its reactive spike region and to a CD4 or CD8 class using the MIRA data. Log10-transformed breadth and depth values were compared by one-way ANOVA with Sidak's multiple comparisons tests. Here the immuneACCESS table is served through TCRdb, limited to in-frame sequences with V and J called. Missing clones are a known gap in these copies; in checked studies unresolved V genes cover under half, and the rest lacks a known reason. V and J calls plus clone size are reproduced from that table; the DNA served to infer D and trimming. The sample contains 100,000 to 130,000 clones, 90% to 95% of them found a single time. Around 5.9% of the sample is taken by the ten largest.

This sequence originates from an adult who received the AZD1222 COVID-19 vaccine. Material: peripheral blood, obtained 28 days after the second AZD1222 dose.

For the CDR3, the sequence is CASSLLAGGSYEQYF. The nucleotide sequence reads as follows: TGTGCCAGCAGCTTACTAGCGGGAGGATCCTACGAGCAGTACTTC. This chain joins TRBV7-2 to TRBJ2-7, and 11 junctional nucleotides match TRBD2. V has 2 bases trimmed and J has 1 base trimmed; junction bases matching no gene number 1. The CDR3, from cysteine to phenylalanine, totals 15 residues. Only the CDR3 part of the read is kept: 45 bases, read in frame from the first base. The CDR1 and CDR2 encoded by the germline V gene are SGHTA and FQGNSA.